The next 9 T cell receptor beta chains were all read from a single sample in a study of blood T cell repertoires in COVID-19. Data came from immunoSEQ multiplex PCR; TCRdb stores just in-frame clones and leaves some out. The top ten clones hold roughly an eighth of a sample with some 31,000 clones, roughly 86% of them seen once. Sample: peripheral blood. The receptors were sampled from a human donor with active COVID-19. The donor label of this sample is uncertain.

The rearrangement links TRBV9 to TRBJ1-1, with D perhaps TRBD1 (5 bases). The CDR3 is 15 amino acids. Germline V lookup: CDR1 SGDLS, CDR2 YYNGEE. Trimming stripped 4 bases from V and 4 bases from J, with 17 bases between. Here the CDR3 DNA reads TGTGCCAGCAGCCTAATGGCGGGAAGGGGCACTGAAGCTTTCTTT. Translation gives CASSLMAGRGTEAFF.

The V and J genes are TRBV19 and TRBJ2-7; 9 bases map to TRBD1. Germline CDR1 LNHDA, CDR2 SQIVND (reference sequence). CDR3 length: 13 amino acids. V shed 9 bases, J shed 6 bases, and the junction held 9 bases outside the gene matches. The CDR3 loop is CASSGTGWSEQYF. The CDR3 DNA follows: TGTGCCAGCTCCGGGACAGGGTGGTCCGAGCAGTACTTC.

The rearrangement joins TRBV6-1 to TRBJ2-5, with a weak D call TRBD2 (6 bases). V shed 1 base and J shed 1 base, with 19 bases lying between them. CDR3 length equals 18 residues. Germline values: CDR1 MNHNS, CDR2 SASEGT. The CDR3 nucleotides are TGTGCCAGCAGTGAAGTTGGTTTCGGGGGAGGAATCCAAGAGACCCAGTACTTC. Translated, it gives CASSEVGFGGGIQETQYF.

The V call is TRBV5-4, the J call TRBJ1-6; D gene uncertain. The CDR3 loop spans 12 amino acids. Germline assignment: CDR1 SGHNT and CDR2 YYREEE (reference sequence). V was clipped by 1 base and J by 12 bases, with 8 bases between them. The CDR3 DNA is TGTGCCAGCAGCTTGTGGAGAGAACCCCTCCACTTT. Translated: CASSLWREPLHF.

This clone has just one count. The CDR3 loop is CASSSVTGGSGNTIYF. CDR3 DNA sequence: TGTGCCAGCAGCTCCGTGACAGGGGGCTCTGGAAACACCATATATTTT. The chain couples TRBV7-6 to TRBJ1-3; 9 positions agree with TRBD1. CDR3 size: 16 residues. V shed 4 bases and J 0 bases; nucleotides not matched to a gene: 4. The germline CDR1 and CDR2 sequences are SGHVS and FNYEAQ.

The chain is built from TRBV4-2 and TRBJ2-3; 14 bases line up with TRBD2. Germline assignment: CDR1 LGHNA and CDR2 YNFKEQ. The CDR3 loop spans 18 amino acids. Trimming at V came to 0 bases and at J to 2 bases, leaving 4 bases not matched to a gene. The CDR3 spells CASSQDGTSGRNTDTQYF. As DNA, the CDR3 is TGTGCCAGCAGCCAAGACGGGACTAGCGGGAGAAACACAGATACGCAGTATTTT.

This chain's CDR3 is CASSINSARVRASFF. CDR3 DNA sequence: TGTGCCAGTAGTATAAATTCTGCCAGGGTGAGAGCTTCGTTCTTC. The chain recombines TRBV19 with TRBJ2-1; possibly TRBD1 for D (5 bases). V was clipped by 2 bases and J by 15 bases, with 23 bases between them. The CDR3 contains 15 residues. Germline CDR1 and CDR2: LNHDA and SQIVND (reference sequence).

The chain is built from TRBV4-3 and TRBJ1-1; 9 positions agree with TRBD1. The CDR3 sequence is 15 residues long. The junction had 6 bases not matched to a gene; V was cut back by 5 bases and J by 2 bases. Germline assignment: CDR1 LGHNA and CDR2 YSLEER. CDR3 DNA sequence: TGCGCCAGCAGCGCGAGGGGACAGGGAAACACTGAAGCTTTCTTT. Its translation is CASSARGQGNTEAFF.

This CDR3 is CASRSPSGGGTDTQYF. The CDR3 bases are TGTGCCAGCAGAAGTCCTAGCGGGGGGGGGACAGATACGCAGTATTTT. This chain uses TRBV2 with TRBJ2-3, with TRBD2 identical over 12 bases. Germline loops: CDR1 SNHLY, CDR2 FYNNEI. J lost 3 bases, V lost 6 bases, and 7 bases had no gene match. This CDR3 is built from 16 residues. The full variable domain, in which reference TRBV2 and TRBJ2-3 provide the parts outside the CDR3, is EPEVTQTPSHQVTQMGQEVILRCVPISNHLYFYWYRQILGQKVEFLVSFYNNEISEKSEIFDDQFSVERPDGSNFTLKIRSTKLEDSAMYFCASRSPSGGGTDTQYFGPGTRLTVL.